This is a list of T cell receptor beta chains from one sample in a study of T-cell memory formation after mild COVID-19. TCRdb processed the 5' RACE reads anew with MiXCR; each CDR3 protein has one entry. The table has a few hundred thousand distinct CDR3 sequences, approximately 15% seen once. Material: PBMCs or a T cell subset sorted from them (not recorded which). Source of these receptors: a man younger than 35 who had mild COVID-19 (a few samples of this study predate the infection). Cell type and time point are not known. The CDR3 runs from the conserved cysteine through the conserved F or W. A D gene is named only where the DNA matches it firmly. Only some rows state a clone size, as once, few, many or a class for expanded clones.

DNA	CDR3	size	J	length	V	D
TGCGCCAGCAGCTCGGCAGGCCATAGTTCACCCCTCCACTTT	CASSSAGHSSPLHF	few	TRBJ1-6	14	TRBV5-1	.
TGTGCCAGCAGCAACAGGGGCACAGATACGCAGTATTTT	CASSNRGTDTQYF	many	TRBJ2-3	13	TRBV6-4	.
TGTGCCATCAGTGAGTCCGGGTCTAACTATGGCTACACCTTC	CAISESGSNYGYTF	few	TRBJ1-2	14	TRBV10-3	.
TGTGCCAGCAGCGCGGGACAGCCCTCCTACAATGAGCAGTTCTTC	CASSAGQPSYNEQFF	.	TRBJ2-1	15	TRBV14	.
TGTGCCAGCATTACGGGGAATAGAGCTTTCTTT	CASITGNRAFF	few	TRBJ1-1	11	TRBV6-5	.
TGTGCCAGCAGCCCACTAGTACGTACAGATACGCAGTATTTT	CASSPLVRTDTQYF	.	TRBJ2-3	14	TRBV11-2	.
TGCGCCAGCGCCCCGACTAGCGGGATCAGCGGGGAGCTGTTTTTT	CASAPTSGISGELFF	.	TRBJ2-2	15	TRBV4-3	TRBD2
TGTGCCAGCAGTTTCTCGGGGGCAAGGGAGCAGTTCTTC	CASSFSGAREQFF	few	TRBJ2-1	13	TRBV12-3/TRBV12-4	.
TGTGCCAGCAGTCCCCCAACCTCGACAGCTGGAAACACCATATATTTT	CASSPPTSTAGNTIYF	.	TRBJ1-3	16	TRBV28	.
TGTGCCAGCAGCGAGGAGATTCGGGATTCACCCCTCCACTTT	CASSEEIRDSPLHF	.	TRBJ1-6	14	TRBV7-9	.
TGTGCCAGCAGTTACACAGATACGCAGTATTTT	CASSYTDTQYF	many	TRBJ2-3	11	TRBV7-2	.
TGTGCCAGCAGCGACGCAGGGAGGACTTATGGCTACACCTTC	CASSDAGRTYGYTF	few	TRBJ1-2	14	TRBV5-6	.
TGTGCCAGCAGTCCCGGAACAGTTCACGGGGAGCTGTTTTTT	CASSPGTVHGELFF	few	TRBJ2-2	14	TRBV7-9	.
TGTGCCAGCAGCTCCCAGGGAGGGGAAAAACTGTTTTTT	CASSSQGGEKLFF	many	TRBJ1-4	13	TRBV7-2	.
TGCAGTGCTAGAGATCAGGACGACACTGAAGCTTTCTTT	CSARDQDDTEAFF	few	TRBJ1-1	13	TRBV20-1	.
TGTGCCAGCAGTCCACGGACTAGCGGGGGGGCTGGATACAATGAGCAGTTCTTC	CASSPRTSGGAGYNEQFF	.	TRBJ2-1	18	TRBV12-3/TRBV12-4	TRBD2
TGCAGTGCTAGAGATCAGGAAAGGGCCGACGAGCAGTACTTC	CSARDQERADEQYF	few	TRBJ2-7	14	TRBV20-1	.
TGTGCCAGCAGCTTAACTCCCGGGTGGGACATTCAGTACTTC	CASSLTPGWDIQYF	few	TRBJ2-4	14	TRBV7-3	.
TGTGTAACGGGGAAGGACAGACAAGAGACCCAGTACTTC	CVTGKDRQETQYF	few	TRBJ2-5	13	TRBV6-5	.
TGCAGCGTTGAAACGGGATCCGGCCCCTACGAGCAGTACTTC	CSVETGSGPYEQYF	few	TRBJ2-7	14	TRBV29-1	.
TGTGCCACCAGTAACAGGGGGCTCGGCTACACCTTC	CATSNRGLGYTF	.	TRBJ1-2	12	TRBV24-1	TRBD1
TGTGCCTGGACCCCGGGGGAGGGCGAGCAGTACTTC	CAWTPGEGEQYF	few	TRBJ2-7	12	TRBV30	TRBD2
TGTGCCAGCACCCTAGCGGGGGAAGAGACCCAGTACTTC	CASTLAGEETQYF	few	TRBJ2-5	13	TRBV6-5	TRBD2
TGCAGTGCCCCGGACAGGGTGGGGGGCACAGATACGCAGTATTTT	CSAPDRVGGTDTQYF	.	TRBJ2-3	15	TRBV20-1	TRBD1
TGTGCCAGCACCTCCCGGGACAGGGGGATCTACGAGCAGTACTTC	CASTSRDRGIYEQYF	few	TRBJ2-7	15	TRBV7-9	TRBD1
TGCGCCAGCAGCGCCGACAGGGCCCGCTATGGCTACACCTTC	CASSADRARYGYTF	once	TRBJ1-2	14	TRBV5-1	TRBD1
TGCGCCAGCAGCTTGGGGGGGTCCGAAACAGGAGAATTTGCCTTC	CASSLGGSETGEFAF	.	TRBJ1-2	15	TRBV5-1	.
TGCGCCAGCAGCCAAGAGATGGGGTTTGGGTCCTACGAGCAGTACTTC	CASSQEMGFGSYEQYF	.	TRBJ2-7	16	TRBV4-1	.
TGTGCCAGCAGTTTTGAGGGGGTCCCCGGGGCGGATACGCAGTATTTT	CASSFEGVPGADTQYF	.	TRBJ2-3	16	TRBV27	.
TGCAGCGTTGGGGATCCTTCTCCCCATAACTATGGCTACACCTTC	CSVGDPSPHNYGYTF	.	TRBJ1-2	15	TRBV29-1	.
TGTGCCAGCAGTGGGGGAAGGCTAGCCAAAAACATTCAGTACTTC	CASSGGRLAKNIQYF	few	TRBJ2-4	15	TRBV12-3/TRBV12-4	.
TGTGCCAGCAGACCCCTCCGACCAGGATGGAGCACAGATACGCAGTATTTT	CASRPLRPGWSTDTQYF	few	TRBJ2-3	17	TRBV7-9	.
TGCGCCAGCAGCTTTGACTTCCGGGACAGGGAACTTAACACTGAAGCTTTCTTT	CASSFDFRDRELNTEAFF	few	TRBJ1-1	18	TRBV5-1	TRBD1
TGTGCCAGCAGCTTAGCCTCACCTGGCAACACCATATATTTT	CASSLASPGNTIYF	.	TRBJ1-3	14	TRBV7-8	.
TGTGCCAGCAGTTACCGGGGACAAGGAAACACCATATATTTT	CASSYRGQGNTIYF	few	TRBJ1-3	14	TRBV6-5	.
TGTGCCAGCAGTCCCCGGGCCTCTGGGAGAGAGACCCAGTACTTC	CASSPRASGRETQYF	few	TRBJ2-5	15	TRBV6-2/TRBV6-3	.
TGTGCCAGCAACAGGAGGGGTGACACTGAAGCTTTCTTT	CASNRRGDTEAFF	.	TRBJ1-1	13	TRBV27	.
TGTGCCAGCAGCCCAGCCTTGGTCCATACGCAGTATTTT	CASSPALVHTQYF	few	TRBJ2-3	13	TRBV28	.
TGTGCCAGCAGCGGACTAGCGGAAGTCACAGATACGCAGTATTTT	CASSGLAEVTDTQYF	.	TRBJ2-3	15	TRBV5-4	TRBD2
TGTGCCAGCAGCAGGGTAATTCACGAGACCCAGTACTTC	CASSRVIHETQYF	.	TRBJ2-5	13	TRBV2	.
TGTGCCAGCATGGAACAGCTAAACACTGAAGCTTTCTTT	CASMEQLNTEAFF	.	TRBJ1-1	13	TRBV12-3/TRBV12-4	.
TGCAGCGTACGCGAGGCGGACAGGCCCCAGCATTTT	CSVREADRPQHF	.	TRBJ1-5	12	TRBV29-1	.
TGTGCCAGCAGCTCCACAAATTACAATGAGCAGTTCTTC	CASSSTNYNEQFF	few	TRBJ2-1	13	TRBV7-9	.
TGTGCCAGCAGCTTAGTCTCGACAGGGACTCAAGAGACCCAGTACTTC	CASSLVSTGTQETQYF	few	TRBJ2-5	16	TRBV11-2	.
TGTGCCATCAGTGACGGGACATTAACCTACGAGCAGTACTTC	CAISDGTLTYEQYF	.	TRBJ2-7	14	TRBV10-3	.
TGTGCCATCAGCCCGGGCCTCAAAAACACTGAAGCTTTCTTT	CAISPGLKNTEAFF	many	TRBJ1-1	14	TRBV10-3	.
TGTGCCAGCAGTTTCCGGATGGGGTTCTACGAGCAGTACTTC	CASSFRMGFYEQYF	many	TRBJ2-7	14	TRBV12-3/TRBV12-4	.
TGTGCCAGCAGTGAAGGGGGACTAGCCAACACCGGGGAGCTGTTTTTT	CASSEGGLANTGELFF	few	TRBJ2-2	16	TRBV2	TRBD2
TGTGCCAGCAGCCTAGAGCCAGGAGACGCGACCCAGTACTTC	CASSLEPGDATQYF	many	TRBJ2-5	14	TRBV7-2	.
TGCAGTGCTAGATCTCCGGGAGGGGGGGCGCACGATGAGCAGTTCTTC	CSARSPGGGAHDEQFF	.	TRBJ2-1	16	TRBV20-1	TRBD2
TGTGCCAGCTCGGGGTCCGGGGGGGGGTCAGATACGCAGTATTTT	CASSGSGGGSDTQYF	.	TRBJ2-3	15	TRBV7-9	TRBD2
TGTGCCAGCAGCCCCCCTCCGAGGGCGGTTTCCTACAATGAGCAGTTCTTC	CASSPPPRAVSYNEQFF	many	TRBJ2-1	17	TRBV7-9	.
TGTGCCAGCAGCATCAACAGACAGCTCATTACAGGCTACGAGCAGTACTTC	CASSINRQLITGYEQYF	few	TRBJ2-7	17	TRBV6-2/TRBV6-3	.
TGCGCCAGCAGCCAAGAAGGACAGAATGGCTACACCTTC	CASSQEGQNGYTF	.	TRBJ1-2	13	TRBV4-1	.
TGCGCCAGCAGCTTGGAGTCGCGGGGGGGACAAGAGACCCAGTACTTC	CASSLESRGGQETQYF	many	TRBJ2-5	16	TRBV5-1	TRBD2
TGTGCCAGCGGAGGACTAGCGGGACCCGAAGAGACCCAGTACTTC	CASGGLAGPEETQYF	few	TRBJ2-5	15	TRBV2	TRBD2
TGCGCCAGCAGCCCGGGACTAGCGGGGGCCGAATTATACAATGAGCAGTTCTTC	CASSPGLAGAELYNEQFF	.	TRBJ2-1	18	TRBV5-1	TRBD2
TGTGCCAGAGGGACAGTCGTTTCTAGCACAGATACGCAGTATTTT	CARGTVVSSTDTQYF	few	TRBJ2-3	15	TRBV2	TRBD1
TGTGCCAGCAGCTTGCGATTGGGAGAGACCCAGTACTTC	CASSLRLGETQYF	many	TRBJ2-5	13	TRBV5-6	.
TGTGCCAGCAGCTTGGGTAGCGAAGTAGATACGCAGTATTTT	CASSLGSEVDTQYF	few	TRBJ2-3	14	TRBV7-3	.